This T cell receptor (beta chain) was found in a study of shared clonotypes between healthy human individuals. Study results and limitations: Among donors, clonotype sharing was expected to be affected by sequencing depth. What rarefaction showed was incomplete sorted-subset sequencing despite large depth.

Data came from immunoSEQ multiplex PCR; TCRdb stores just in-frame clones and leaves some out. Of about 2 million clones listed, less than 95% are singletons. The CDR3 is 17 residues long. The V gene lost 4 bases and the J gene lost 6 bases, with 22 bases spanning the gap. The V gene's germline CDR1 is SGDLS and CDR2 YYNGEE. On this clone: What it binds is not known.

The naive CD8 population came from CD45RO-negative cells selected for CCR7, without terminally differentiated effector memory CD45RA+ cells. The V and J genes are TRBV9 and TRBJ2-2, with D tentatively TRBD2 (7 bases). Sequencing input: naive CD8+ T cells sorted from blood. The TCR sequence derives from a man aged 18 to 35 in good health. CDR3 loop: CASSPMWGGASAGELFF. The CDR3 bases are TGTGCCAGCAGCCCGATGTGGGGGGGCGCTTCGGCCGGGGAGCTGTTTTTT.